This T cell receptor (beta chain) was sequenced in a study of blood T cells in healthy people across ages. A J-beta primer mix and a sample-barcoded 5' primer were used in a second PCR of about 7 to 12 cycles. TCRdb re-analysed the 5' RACE reads in MiXCR, keeping a single row per CDR3 protein. Of over 1.5 million distinct CDR3 sequences detected, around 48% appear once; the ten largest clones hold around 2.1%. The CDR3 loop spans 13 amino acids. Losses at the gene ends were 3 bases for V and 4 bases for J; bases not matched to a gene: 2. The germline gives CDR1 DFQATT, CDR2 SNEGSKA (reference sequence).

The chain couples TRBV20-1 to TRBJ2-3; TRBD2 aligns across 9 bases. The sequence was obtained from a woman in her thirties or forties in good health. Sequencing used blood. The CDR3 coding sequence is TGCAGTGCTAGGCTAGCGGGGTCAGATACGCAGTATTTT. Amino acids: CSARLAGSDTQYF.